Listed below are T cell receptor beta chains from one sample, sequenced in a study of OX40 agonist ivuxolimab in advanced cancers. Sequencing used immunoSEQ multiplex PCR; TCRdb keeps in-frame clones, though not all of them. The profile shows some 96,000 clones, around 90% of them singletons. This material consisted of CD4+ or CD8+ T cells sorted from blood, taken in a trial of the OX40 agonist ivuxolimab. These receptors all come from an adult with an advanced solid tumor such as melanoma, head and neck, liver or kidney cancer. Both conserved end residues are part of each CDR3. Some rows mark clone size as missing; the rest say once, few, many or name a class of expanded clone.

TRBV9	TRBJ2-3	.	CASSVAGTTGTDTQYF
TRBV2	TRBJ1-1	.	CASSPDRMNTEAFF
TRBV4-2	TRBJ2-1	.	CASSQGGAGDEQFF
TRBV4-3	TRBJ2-3	.	CASSQEEGDPGDTQYF
TRBV5-4	TRBJ2-2	.	CASSRNTGELFF
TRBV11-2	TRBJ1-2	.	CASSPAGSNYGYTF
TRBV5-1	TRBJ2-2	.	CASSWGQGIGELFF
TRBV20-1	TRBJ2-7	.	CSARRSAEQYF
TRBV5-1	TRBJ2-7	.	CASATLSSYEQYF
TRBV5-1	TRBJ2-1	.	CASSSTGNYNEQFF
TRBV7-2	TRBJ1-2	.	CASSNRQRGYTF
TRBV2	TRBJ2-5	.	CASSGGGETQYF
TRBV18	TRBJ1-5	.	CASSLSLNANQPQHF
TRBV9	TRBJ2-7	.	CASSVGTGRTYEQYF
TRBV30	TRBJ2-5	.	CAWMVGVETQYF
TRBV11-2	TRBJ2-2	once	CASSFHRVTTGELFF
TRBV29-1	TRBJ2-1	few	CSVVGGSRYSYNEQFF
TRBV5-1	TRBJ2-5	.	CASSPGQGGETQYF
TRBV28	TRBJ2-1	.	CASSSLLDNEQFF
TRBV25-1	TRBJ1-4	.	CASSRPGQGNEKLFF
TRBV5-1	TRBJ2-2	.	CASSLREGNTGELFF
TRBV6-1	TRBJ2-4	.	CASSESGRDLIQYF
TRBV7-3	TRBJ2-1	few	CASLPTGGFDDEQFF
TRBV11-2	TRBJ2-3	.	CASGRTGSLLGDTQYF
TRBV4-3	TRBJ2-2	.	CASSQETRLRGGELFF
TRBV5-5	TRBJ1-2	.	CASSSGTGDGYTF
TRBV5-6	TRBJ2-6	.	CASSLGGPGANVLTF
TRBV6-1	TRBJ2-7	.	CASSDGGGQNYEQYF
TRBV28	TRBJ2-1	once	CASSLAGGNEQFF
TRBV19	TRBJ1-2	.	CASRGQTGDYGYTF
TRBV2	TRBJ2-7	.	CASSRRGGTRDFYEQYF
TRBV15	TRBJ2-1	.	CATAGQGIFGEQFF
TRBV7-2	TRBJ1-4	.	CASSYSAGSYEKLFF
TRBV13	TRBJ2-2	.	CASSAWTGKDGELFF
TRBV7-9	TRBJ1-2	once	CASTLLQPTGTNYGYTF
TRBV14	TRBJ2-1	.	CASSRQSGRVSNEQFF
TRBV19	TRBJ2-3	.	CASSISAGSSTDTQYF
TRBV4-3	TRBJ2-1	.	CASSQGLAGPRNEQFF
TRBV4-2	TRBJ2-5	.	CASSQKQGSGRGETQYF
TRBV7-2	TRBJ2-1	.	CASSEQSYNEQFF